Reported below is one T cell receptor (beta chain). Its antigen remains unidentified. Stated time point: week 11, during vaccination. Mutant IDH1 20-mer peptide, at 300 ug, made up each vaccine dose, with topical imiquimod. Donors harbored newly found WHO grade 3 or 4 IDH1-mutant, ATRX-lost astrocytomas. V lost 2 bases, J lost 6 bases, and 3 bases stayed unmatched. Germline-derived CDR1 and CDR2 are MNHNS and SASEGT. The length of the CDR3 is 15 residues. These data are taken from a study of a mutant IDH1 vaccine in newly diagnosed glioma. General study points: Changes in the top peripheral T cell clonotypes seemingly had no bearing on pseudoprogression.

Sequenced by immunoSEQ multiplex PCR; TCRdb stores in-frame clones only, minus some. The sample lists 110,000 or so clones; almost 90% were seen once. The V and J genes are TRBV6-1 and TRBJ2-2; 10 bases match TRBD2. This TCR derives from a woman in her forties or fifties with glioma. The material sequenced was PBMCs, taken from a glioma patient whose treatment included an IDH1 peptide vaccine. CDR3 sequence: CASSEPSGRAGELFF. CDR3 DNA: TGTGCCAGCAGTGAACCTAGCGGGAGAGCCGGGGAGCTGTTTTTT.